This T cell receptor (beta chain) was found in a study of preoperative IRX-2 immunotherapy in early breast cancer. Stated treatment: preoperative locoregional IRX-2 cytokine immunotherapy. Preoperative locoregional IRX-2 cytokine immunotherapy was tested in the phase Ib source study. This CDR3 contains 14 residues. Per germline, CDR1 SGHVS and CDR2 FQNEAQ. V was clipped by 3 bases and J by 1 base, with 9 bases between them. The protocol was immunoSEQ multiplex PCR, while the TCRdb copy is restricted to in-frame clones and leaves out a portion. The table has 35,000 to 55,000 clones, approximately 94% seen once.

The source of this sequence is a human donor with breast cancer. This rearrangement joins TRBV7-8 to TRBJ2-5, with a tentative D call TRBD2 (5 bases). Sequencing used tumor tissue, obtained after IRX-2 immunotherapy. The CDR3 DNA is TGTGCCAGCAGCTTCCCGCTAGCCCAAGAGACCCAGTACTTC. This translates into CASSFPLAQETQYF.